This T cell receptor beta chain derives from a study of vaccination and CD4 T cells after COVID-19. Overall study: Investigators took post-vaccine samples a median roughly 73 days after dose two, within a range of 14 to 241. Samples from a few convalescent patients were taken at day 14 and days 161 to 241 post-vaccination.

Sample time point: late sampling 161 to 241 days after vaccination in a few convalescent patients. Treatment described: approximately nine-day PBMC culture with coronavirus spike peptide pools or control peptides (ViraFEST assay). This clonotype was observed a handful of times. Its antigen is unknown. Oncomine TCR Beta short-read sequencing was applied to DNA from cultured CD4+ T cells. TCRdb called the PCR reads again in MiXCR, with one record for every CDR3 protein. The table has around 23,000 distinct CDR3 sequences, 40% to 55% seen once. In germline, CDR1 is ENHRY, CDR2 SYGVKD. Trimming stripped 2 bases from V and 0 bases from J, with 8 bases between. The CDR3 length is 15 residues.

The sequencing here drew on CD4+ T cells from blood, cultured in vitro, taken about 7 months after SARS-CoV-2 vaccination. This TCR derives from a human donor who had recovered from COVID-19. This chain uses TRBV10-3 with TRBJ2-1; D uncertain. For the CDR3, the DNA is TGTGCCATCAGTGAGGCGGTCAGCTCCTACAATGAGCAGTTCTTC. Its protein is CAISEAVSSYNEQFF.